One and the same sample provided the 25 T cell receptor beta chains below, sequenced in a study of response to subunit inactivated influenza vaccine. TCRdb ran MiXCR on the RT-PCR reads and lists one entry per CDR3 protein. The data hold approximately 530,000 distinct CDR3 sequences, with around 7.7% observed a single time. This specimen was PBMCs from blood, taken around 25 months after vaccination. The receptor set was obtained from a man aged 45-69 years who received an inactivated influenza vaccine.

The rearrangement uses TRBV21-1 and TRBJ2-7. TRBV21-1 constitutes a pseudogene. This CDR3 comprises 15 residues. For the CDR3, the DNA is TGTGCCAACGAACCTGAAGTGGCGGAACCCGACGAGCAGTACTTC. This translates into CANEPEVAEPDEQYF.

This clonotype was counted a few times. The chain employs TRBV20-1 and TRBJ2-1; the match to TRBD2 covers 8 bases. Looked up from germline, CDR1 is DFQATT and CDR2 is SNEGSKA (reference sequence). The CDR3 runs to 17 residues. V shed 5 bases, J shed 0 bases, and the junction held 12 bases outside the gene matches. CDR3 in amino acids: CSAFPGGGSSSYNEQFF. The CDR3 DNA reads as TGCAGTGCTTTCCCGGGCGGGGGGTCAAGCTCCTACAATGAGCAGTTCTTC.

The rearrangement uses TRBV20-1 and TRBJ2-2, with a weak D call TRBD1 (5 bases). The CDR3 is 13 residues long. Germline V gene data show CDR1 as DFQATT and CDR2 as SNEGSKA (reference sequence). V was pared by 4 bases and J by 1 base, with 7 bases between. CDR3 DNA sequence: TGCAGTGCTAACAGGCGGAACACCGGGGAGCTGTTTTTT. Translated, it gives CSANRRNTGELFF.

In this sample, this clonotype turned up a few times. The gene calls are TRBV7-2 and TRBJ2-7; 11 positions match TRBD2. This CDR3 region has 16 residues. Trimming removed 0 bases from V and 3 bases from J; junction bases left unmatched: 4. Germline CDR1 SGHTA, CDR2 FQGNSA. For the CDR3, the DNA is TGTGCCAGCAGCTTAGCGGCCGGGACTAGCGGCTACGAGCAGTACTTC. Its protein is CASSLAAGTSGYEQYF.

V usage is TRBV15 and J usage is TRBJ1-1; D ambiguous. Germline assignment: CDR1 LNHNV and CDR2 YYDKDF (reference sequence). The ends were cut back, 0 bases at V and 1 base at J, with 6 bases in the middle. CDR3 size: 14 residues. For the CDR3, the DNA is TGTGCCACCAGCAGAGATATTGAGAACACTGAAGCTTTCTTT. It specifies CATSRDIENTEAFF.

The V gene is TRBV12-5, the J gene TRBJ2-3; 9 bases agree with TRBD1. The CDR3 runs to 15 residues. The germline gives CDR1 LGHNT, CDR2 FRNRAP. V was pared by 5 bases and J by 8 bases, with 11 bases of the junction left unmatched. The CDR3: CASGTPGQGFGTQYF. In nucleotides, the CDR3 is TGTGCTAGTGGTACTCCGGGACAGGGTTTCGGTACGCAGTATTTT.

The CDR3 bases are TGTGCCAGCATGAGACAGGCGTATAATTCACCCCTCCACTTT. Its translation: CASMRQAYNSPLHF. This chain links TRBV2 with TRBJ1-6; D is perhaps TRBD1 (6 bases). The germline V gene encodes CDR1 SNHLY and CDR2 FYNNEI. The CDR3 contains 14 residues. The V end lost 7 bases, the J end lost 4 bases, and 11 bases lay between the germline ends.

This clonotype was observed a few times. This chain links TRBV7-2 with TRBJ2-3; 8 nucleotides line up with TRBD2. Germline trimming cut 6 bases from V and 4 bases from J; bases unmatched to any gene: 6. The CDR3 consists of 14 residues. Germline V gene sequence: CDR1 SGHTA, CDR2 FQGNSA. The CDR3 sequence: CASRRPGGPDTQYF. CDR3 nucleotide sequence: TGTGCCAGCAGGAGGCCGGGGGGGCCAGATACGCAGTATTTT. The whole variable domain, filled in from reference TRBV7-2 and TRBJ2-3, reads GAGVSQSPSNKVTEKGKDVELRCDPISGHTALYWYRQSLGQGLEFLIYFQGNSAPDKSGLPSDRFSAERTGGSVSTLTIQRTQQEDSAVYLCASRRPGGPDTQYFGPGTRLTVL.

This clonotype was observed a few times. The CDR3 loop is CASHIAGGGSYEQYF. The CDR3, as DNA: TGTGCCAGCCACATAGCGGGGGGAGGTTCCTACGAGCAGTACTTC. The chain has TRBV7-2 and TRBJ2-7; 10 bases fit TRBD2. The junction had 8 bases not matched to a gene; V was cut back by 8 bases and J by 1 base. CDR1 is SGHTA and CDR2 is FQGNSA in the germline V gene. CDR3 length: 15 amino acids. The full variable domain, in which reference TRBV7-2 and TRBJ2-7 provide the parts outside the CDR3, is GAGVSQSPSNKVTEKGKDVELRCDPISGHTALYWYRQSLGQGLEFLIYFQGNSAPDKSGLPSDRFSAERTGGSVSTLTIQRTQQEDSAVYLCASHIAGGGSYEQYFGPGTRLTVT.

This clonotype has at least ten counts. CDR3 amino acids: CASSLYQGAYYNEQFF. The CDR3 region has the DNA TGCGCCAGCAGCTTGTACCAGGGGGCTTACTACAATGAGCAGTTCTTC. The chain combines TRBV5-1 with TRBJ2-1; 8 nucleotides match TRBD1. Germline trimming cut 1 base from V and 3 bases from J; bases unmatched to any gene: 6. CDR3 length: 16 amino acids. Germline-derived CDR1 and CDR2 are SGHRS and YFSETQ.

This clonotype was recorded at least ten times. The chain combines TRBV6-6 with TRBJ2-7; D not certain. Germline V gene data show CDR1 as MNHNY and CDR2 as SVGAGI (reference sequence). The ends were cut back, 3 bases at V and 1 base at J, with 7 bases in the middle. The length of the CDR3 is 13 residues. The DNA for the CDR3 is TGTGCCAGCAGTTATGATCCTTCCTACGAGCAGTACTTC. This sequence encodes CASSYDPSYEQYF.

On this clonotype itself: One end of the junction fails to match germline, which may point to a read error. This chain links TRBV20-1 with TRBJ2-5, with TRBD2 matching over 11 bases. The CDR3 covers 16 residues. Germline V CDR1 and CDR2: DFQATT, SNEGSKA (reference sequence). CDR3 DNA: TGCTGTGCTAGTGGACAAGGGACTAGCGGTTATAAGACCCAGTACTTC. Translating it yields CCASGQGTSGYKTQYF.

V usage is TRBV7-2 and J usage is TRBJ2-7; 12 bases line up with TRBD2. CDR1 is SGHTA and CDR2 is FQGNSA in the germline V gene. Losses at the gene ends were 1 base for V and 2 bases for J; bases not matched to a gene: 6. CDR3 length equals 17 residues. The chain's CDR3 is CASSLGMLAGGPYEQYF. The CDR3 DNA is TGTGCCAGCAGCTTAGGTATGCTAGCGGGAGGGCCCTACGAGCAGTACTTC.

This clonotype turned up a few times. The J gene is TRBJ2-7, the V gene TRBV4-3; 7 bases agree with TRBD1. The CDR3 is 15 amino acids. Germline values: CDR1 LGHNA, CDR2 YSLEER. J was trimmed by 3 bases and V by 0 bases; bases with no gene match: 5. Written as DNA, the CDR3 is TGCGCCAGCAGCCAAGAAAGGGGGCAAGGCTACGAGCAGTACTTC. Its translation is CASSQERGQGYEQYF.

This clonotype was detected ten times or more. This chain joins TRBV7-2 and TRBJ2-1, with D possibly matching TRBD2 (5 bases). The CDR3 length is 14 residues. Germline CDR1 and CDR2: SGHTA and FQGNSA. Trimming shortened V by 5 bases and J by 6 bases, and 14 bases separated the two germline ends. Here the CDR3 DNA reads TGTGCCAGCAGCGGAAACCGGGGTCTCAATGAGCAGTTCTTC. This translates into CASSGNRGLNEQFF.

This clonotype was recorded a few times. V usage is TRBV12-3 or TRBV12-4 and J usage is TRBJ2-1; tentatively, D is TRBD2 (6 bases). The CDR3 length is 12 residues. The V end was cut by 5 bases, the J end by 12 bases, with 14 bases between. CDR3: CASSPGLLGQFF. In DNA form, the CDR3 reads TGTGCCAGCAGTCCGGGACTCCTCGGGCAGTTCTTC.

In this sample, this clonotype turned up a few times. The chain links TRBV5-1 to TRBJ2-5, with a possible D match to TRBD2 (6 bases). The CDR3 loop spans 15 amino acids. V gave up 0 bases and J gave up 5 bases, with 14 bases separating them. The germline gives CDR1 SGHRS, CDR2 YFSETQ. The CDR3 nucleotides read TGCGCCAGCAGCTTGGTGGCTAGCGTGGGGGAGACCCAGTACTTC. Translating it yields CASSLVASVGETQYF. The full variable domain, in which reference TRBV5-1 and TRBJ2-5 provide the parts outside the CDR3, is KAGVTQTPRYLIKTRGQQVTLSCSPISGHRSVSWYQQTPGQGLQFLFEYFSETQRNKGNFPGRFSGRQFSNSRSEMNVSTLELGDSALYLCASSLVASVGETQYFGPGTRLLVL.

Only a few counts were recorded for this clonotype. The chain couples TRBV28 to TRBJ1-4; unclear D gene. The V end was cut by 8 bases, the J end by 8 bases, with 9 bases between. Germline lookup yields CDR1 MDHEN and CDR2 SYDVKM. The CDR3 length is 11 residues. CDR3 amino acids: CASGSWEKLFF. CDR3 nucleotides: TGTGCCAGCGGGTCCTGGGAAAAACTGTTTTTT. Using reference TRBV28 and TRBJ1-4 for the parts outside the CDR3, the full variable domain is DVKVTQSSRYLVKRTGEKVFLECVQDMDHENMFWYRQDPGLGLRLIYFSYDVKMKEKGDIPEGYSVSREKKERFSLILESASTNQTSMYLCASGSWEKLFFGSGTQLSVL.

This clonotype was seen only a few times. This rearrangement joins TRBV29-1 to TRBJ2-7; 8 bases agree with TRBD2. The junction had 7 bases not matched to a gene; V was cut back by 6 bases and J by 0 bases. Germline CDR1 and CDR2: SQVTM and ANQGSEA. CDR3 size: 14 residues. DNA of the CDR3: TGCAGCGTAAACGGGAGGGTGGGCTCCTACGAGCAGTACTTC. Residues: CSVNGRVGSYEQYF.

V usage is TRBV20-1 and J usage is TRBJ1-5, with 9 positions matching TRBD1. Germline lookup yields CDR1 DFQATT and CDR2 SNEGSKA (reference sequence). This CDR3 is built from 16 residues. The DNA for the CDR3 is TGCAGCGCCCCCGGACAGGGGATGGTTGGTAATCAGCCCCAGCATTTT. Protein: CSAPGQGMVGNQPQHF.

This clonotype came up once. The chain combines TRBV28 with TRBJ2-7; D is unresolved. V was shortened by 6 bases and J by 2 bases, with 20 bases between the two germline ends. The CDR3 runs to 16 residues. CDR1 MDHEN and CDR2 SYDVKM come from the germline V gene. The CDR3 DNA reads as TGTGCCAGCAGCCGCCATTTGGCCAGGTTGACCTACGAGCAGTACTTC. It yields the protein CASSRHLARLTYEQYF.

This sequence joins TRBV3-1 and TRBJ2-2; TRBD1 agrees at 9 bases. The CDR3 covers 18 residues. The J segment lost 4 bases and the V segment lost 3 bases, leaving 12 bases of the junction unmatched. CDR1 and CDR2 from the germline V gene are LGHDT and YNNKEL (reference sequence). CDR3 loop: CASSHPGTGKKRTGELFF. The DNA for the CDR3 is TGTGCCAGCAGCCATCCGGGGACAGGGAAGAAGCGCACCGGGGAGCTGTTTTTT.

This clonotype was detected ten times or more. This chain links TRBV20-1 with TRBJ1-5; D not certain. The CDR3 contains 12 residues. Germline values: CDR1 DFQATT, CDR2 SNEGSKA (reference sequence). The ends were cut back, 5 bases at V and 2 bases at J, with 7 bases in the middle. CDR3 residues: CSAFDGNQPQHF. CDR3 nucleotide sequence: TGCAGTGCTTTTGACGGCAATCAGCCCCAGCATTTT.

This chain joins TRBV7-8 and TRBJ2-5; TRBD1 matches 7 bases. J gave up 5 bases and V 2 bases, and 11 bases lay outside the gene matches. This CDR3 spans 16 amino acids. CDR1 is SGHVS, CDR2 FQNEAQ, per germline. Written as DNA, the CDR3 is TGTGCCAGCAGCTTACAATCACAGGGGAGTGGGGAGACCCAGTACTTC. It yields the protein CASSLQSQGSGETQYF.

This clonotype occurred many times. CDR3 DNA: TGTGCCAGCAGCAAGGGGGGCGATACGCAGTATTTT. It specifies CASSKGGDTQYF. The genes are TRBV7-9 and TRBJ2-3; D tentatively reads TRBD1 or TRBD2 (6 bases each). The germline V gene encodes CDR1 SEHNR and CDR2 FQNEAQ (reference sequence). Between the trimmed V and J ends, which lost 5 bases and 6 bases, there was a span of 9 bases. The CDR3 extends over 12 amino acids.